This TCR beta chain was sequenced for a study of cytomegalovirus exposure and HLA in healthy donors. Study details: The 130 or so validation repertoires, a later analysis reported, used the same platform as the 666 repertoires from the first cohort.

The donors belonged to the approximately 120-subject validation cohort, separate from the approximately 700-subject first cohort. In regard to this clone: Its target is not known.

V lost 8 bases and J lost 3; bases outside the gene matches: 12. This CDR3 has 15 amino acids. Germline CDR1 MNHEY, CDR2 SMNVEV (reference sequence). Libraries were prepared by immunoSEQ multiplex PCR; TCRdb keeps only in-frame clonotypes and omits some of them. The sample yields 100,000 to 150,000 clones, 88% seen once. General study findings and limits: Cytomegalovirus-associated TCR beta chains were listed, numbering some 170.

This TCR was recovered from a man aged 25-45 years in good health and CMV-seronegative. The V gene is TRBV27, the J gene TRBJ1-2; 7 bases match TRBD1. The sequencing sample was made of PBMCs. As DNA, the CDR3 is TGTGCCAGCCGATCCACAGGGGTTGGGGACTATGGCTACACCTTC. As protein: CASRSTGVGDYGYTF.